This is a list of T cell receptor beta chains from one sample in a study of neurological immune-mediated disorders. TCRdb processed the 5' RACE reads anew with MiXCR; each CDR3 protein has one entry. The table lists approximately 46,000 distinct CDR3 sequences, 10% to 13% of them singletons. Sequencing was performed on PBMCs. These receptors were taken from a man between 65 and 80 years old with HTLV-1-associated myelopathy (HAM/TSP). The CDR3 runs from the conserved cysteine through the conserved F or W. Each record gives: V gene, CDR3 protein.

>TRBV12-3/TRBV12-4
CASTLSGVNTGELFF
>TRBV6-5
CASKRSSGANVLTF
>TRBV6-1
CASPSNHEQYF
>TRBV9
CASSVRTGGETQYF
>TRBV6-5
CASSPRGLNQPQHF
>TRBV5-5
CASSPSPGSETQYF
>TRBV7-3
CASSLRTGDTGELFF
>TRBV7-2
CASSLGLAGADF
>TRBV19
CASTGRLTAQPQHF
>TRBV19
CASSLTFGTEAFF
>TRBV10-3
CAISEGSPTTYEQYF
>TRBV20-1
CSARGPRAGGPTETQYF
>TRBV20-1
CSAREMRRNFYNEQFF
>TRBV6-2/TRBV6-3
CAIEGQMRHEQFF